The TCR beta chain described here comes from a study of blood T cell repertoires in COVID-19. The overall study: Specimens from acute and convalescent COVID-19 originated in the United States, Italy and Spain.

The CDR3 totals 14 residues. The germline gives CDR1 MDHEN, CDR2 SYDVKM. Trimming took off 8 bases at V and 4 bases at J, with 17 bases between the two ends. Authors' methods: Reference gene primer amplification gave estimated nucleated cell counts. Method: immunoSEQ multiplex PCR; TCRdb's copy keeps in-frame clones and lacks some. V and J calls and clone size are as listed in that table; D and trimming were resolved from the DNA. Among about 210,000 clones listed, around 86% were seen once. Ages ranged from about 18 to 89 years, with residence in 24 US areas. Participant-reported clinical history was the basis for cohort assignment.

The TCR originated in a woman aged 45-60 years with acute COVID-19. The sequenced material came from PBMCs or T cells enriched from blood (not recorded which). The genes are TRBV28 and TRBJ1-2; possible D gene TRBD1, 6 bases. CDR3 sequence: CASQSGGEIYGYTF. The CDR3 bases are TGTGCCAGCCAGTCGGGGGGCGAGATCTATGGCTACACCTTC.